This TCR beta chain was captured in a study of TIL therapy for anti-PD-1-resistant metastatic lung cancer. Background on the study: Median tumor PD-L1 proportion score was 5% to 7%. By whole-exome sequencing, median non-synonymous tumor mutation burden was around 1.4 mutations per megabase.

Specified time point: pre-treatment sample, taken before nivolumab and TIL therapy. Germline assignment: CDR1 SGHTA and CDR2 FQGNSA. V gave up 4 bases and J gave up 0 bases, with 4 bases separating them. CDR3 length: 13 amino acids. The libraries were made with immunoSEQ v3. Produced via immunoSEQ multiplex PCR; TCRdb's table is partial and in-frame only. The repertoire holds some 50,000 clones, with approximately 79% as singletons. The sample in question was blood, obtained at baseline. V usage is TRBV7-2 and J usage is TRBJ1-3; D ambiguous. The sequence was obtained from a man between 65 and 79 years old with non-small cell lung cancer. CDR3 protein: CASSSDSGNTIYF. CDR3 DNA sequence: TGTGCCAGCAGCTCAGACTCTGGAAACACCATATATTTT.